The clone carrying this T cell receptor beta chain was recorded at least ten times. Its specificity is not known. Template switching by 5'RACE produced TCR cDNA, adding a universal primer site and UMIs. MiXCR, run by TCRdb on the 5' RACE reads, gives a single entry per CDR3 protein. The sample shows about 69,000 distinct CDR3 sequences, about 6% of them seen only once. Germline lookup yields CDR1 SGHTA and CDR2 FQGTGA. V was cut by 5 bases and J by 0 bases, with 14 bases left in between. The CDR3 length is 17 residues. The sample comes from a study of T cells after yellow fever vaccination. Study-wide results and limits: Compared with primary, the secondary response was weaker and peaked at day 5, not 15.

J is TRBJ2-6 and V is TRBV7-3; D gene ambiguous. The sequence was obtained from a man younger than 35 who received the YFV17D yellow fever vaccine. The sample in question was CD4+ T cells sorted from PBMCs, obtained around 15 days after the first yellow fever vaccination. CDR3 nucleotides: TGTGCCAGCAGCCCCTATAGCACGGGCTCTGGGGCCAACGTCCTGACTTTC. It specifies CASSPYSTGSGANVLTF.